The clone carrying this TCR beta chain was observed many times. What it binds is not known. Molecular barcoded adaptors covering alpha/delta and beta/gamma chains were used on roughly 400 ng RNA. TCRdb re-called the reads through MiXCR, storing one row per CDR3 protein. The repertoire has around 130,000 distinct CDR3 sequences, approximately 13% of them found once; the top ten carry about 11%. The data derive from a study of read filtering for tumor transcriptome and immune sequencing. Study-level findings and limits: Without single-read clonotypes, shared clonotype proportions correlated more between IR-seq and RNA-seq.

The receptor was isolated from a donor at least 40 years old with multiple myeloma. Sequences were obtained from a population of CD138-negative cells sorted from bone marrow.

The CDR3 DNA reads TGCAGCGTTGACACAGGTCAGGGTAACGGCTATGGCTACACCTTC. Translation gives CSVDTGQGNGYGYTF. V and J are TRBV29-1 and TRBJ1-2, with D perhaps matching TRBD1 (5 bases). The CDR3 runs to 15 residues. The ends were cut back, 3 bases at V and 4 bases at J, with 18 bases in the middle. In germline, CDR1 is SQVTM, CDR2 ANQGSEA.